This TCR beta chain is drawn from a study of T cell responses to AZD1222 COVID-19 vaccine. Across the whole study: Second doses at about 4 or about 12 weeks were pooled. Whole-study results and caveats: White British donors predominated, females outnumbered males, and clonal diversity was possibly underestimated. Dominant CD4 TCR responses targeted spike regions 160-218 and 743-854. Repertoire samples came only from after the peak T cell response.

Method: immunoSEQ multiplex PCR; TCRdb's copy keeps in-frame clones and lacks some. Here the sample spans some 160,000 clones, 85% to 95% being singletons. In the case of this clone: Its antigen remains unidentified.

The V gene lost 2 bases and the J gene lost 4 bases, with 16 bases spanning the gap. This CDR3 region has 16 residues. CDR1 and CDR2 from the germline V gene are SGHDN and FVKESK. The receptor comes from an adult in good health. Source: peripheral blood, taken on day 0 of AZD1222 vaccination. V and J are TRBV14 and TRBJ2-3; D is undetermined. This chain's CDR3 is CASSQPIASSADTQYF. The DNA for the CDR3 is TGTGCCAGCAGCCAACCAATAGCTTCCTCGGCAGATACGCAGTATTTT.